The T cell receptor beta chain described here comes from a study of CD8 T cells in ankylosing spondylitis. CDR1 and CDR2 from the germline V gene are SNHLY and FYNNEI. V was shortened by 4 bases and J by 2 bases, with 11 bases between the two germline ends. The CDR3 sequence is 15 residues long. Overall study findings and caveats: A TCR beta motif made of about 8 highly homologous variants seemed typical of ankylosing spondylitis blood. Several of the motif variants were reported before in synovial fluid and blood from reactive arthritis.

In regard to this clonotype: Its antigen is unidentified.

Quantitative molecular-barcoded 5'-RACE generated the TCR beta libraries. TCRdb independently ran MiXCR on the 5' RACE reads; one entry per CDR3 protein. The repertoire holds some 240,000 distinct CDR3 sequences, about 18% seen once, with around 30% in the top ten. The genes are TRBV2 and TRBJ1-4; possibly TRBD1 for D (5 bases). Specimen: blood, either unsorted or a sorted T cell fraction (not recorded which). This TCR was sampled from a male donor with ankylosing spondylitis or in good health (not recorded which). CDR3 residues: CASSVGASTNEKLFF. CDR3 DNA: TGTGCCAGCAGTGTCGGGGCCTCCACTAATGAAAAACTGTTTTTT.